This note documents a single T cell receptor beta chain sequence. The antigen is not known. The CDR3 has 12 amino acids. With 5 bases removed from V and 0 bases from J, the gap between germline ends came to 5 bases. Germline CDR1 and CDR2: MGHRA and YSYEKL. The data were taken from a study of cytomegalovirus exposure and HLA in healthy donors. The PCR employed 60 Vbeta primers together with 13 Jbeta primers. Method: immunoSEQ multiplex PCR; TCRdb's copy keeps in-frame clones and lacks some. The sample lists 100,000 or so clones; about 70% were seen once. Study results and caveats: HLA alleles showed associations with approximately 15,000 TCR beta sequences in a later analysis, at a 0.05 false discovery rate.

The chain joins TRBV4-1 to TRBJ2-7, with no clear D. The receptor's source is a man aged 45-60 years in good health and CMV-seropositive. Sequencing used PBMCs. The DNA of the CDR3 is TGCGCCAGCAGCTCTGTCTCCTACGAGCAGTACTTC. This codes for CASSSVSYEQYF.